The 30 T cell receptor beta chains below come from one sample, sequenced in a study of type 1 regulatory T cells. TCRdb analysed the reads with MiXCR anew, one entry per CDR3 protein. The repertoire includes about 97,000 distinct CDR3 sequences, roughly 30% of them detected once, and around 2.2% sits in the top ten. The material sequenced was CD4+ T cells, either the whole sample or a sorted fraction (not recorded which). Receptor source: a human donor in good health.

With regard to this clonotype: Mismatch with germline at one junction end may stem from a read error. The chain carries TRBV20-1 and TRBJ2-2, with D perhaps TRBD2 (6 bases). This CDR3 is 13 amino acids long. Germline V gene sequence: CDR1 DFQATT, CDR2 SNEGSKA (reference sequence). In nucleotides, the CDR3 is TGCAGTGCTTCAAGCGTCAACACCGGGGGGCTGTTTTTT. Its translation is CSASSVNTGGLFF.

The chain couples TRBV20-1 to TRBJ1-5; 7 bases match TRBD1. Germline V lookup: CDR1 DFQATT, CDR2 SNEGSKA (reference sequence). The CDR3 sequence is 14 residues long. Losses at the gene ends were 0 bases for V and 1 base for J; bases not matched to a gene: 0. CDR3 protein: CSAREGQSNQPQHF. CDR3 bases: TGCAGTGCTAGAGAGGGACAGAGCAATCAGCCCCAGCATTTT.

The rearrangement links TRBV11-2 to TRBJ2-7; TRBD1 agrees at 9 bases. Losses at the gene ends were 0 bases for V and 5 bases for J; bases not matched to a gene: 5. Looked up from germline, CDR1 is SGHAT and CDR2 is FQNNGV. This CDR3 contains 15 residues. The CDR3 reads CASSLEQGARHEQYF. The CDR3 nucleotides read TGTGCCAGCAGCTTAGAACAGGGGGCGCGACACGAGCAGTACTTC. Supplemented by reference TRBV11-2 and TRBJ2-7, the full variable domain reads EAGVAQSPRYKIIEKRQSVAFWCNPISGHATLYWYQQILGQGPKLLIQFQNNGVVDDSQLPKDRFSAERLKGVDSTLKIQPAKLEDSAVYLCASSLEQGARHEQYFGPGTRLTVT.

This clonotype was observed a handful of times. The V and J genes are TRBV7-2 and TRBJ1-1; weak D call: TRBD1 (6 bases). Germline V gene sequence: CDR1 SGHTA, CDR2 FQGNSA. This CDR3 contains 11 residues. Trimming took 10 bases from V and 5 from J, leaving 11 bases between them. The CDR3 loop is CATNRVTEAFF. The DNA of the CDR3 is TGTGCCACCAACAGGGTGACTGAAGCTTTCTTT. Full variable domain (outside the CDR3, taken from reference TRBV7-2 and TRBJ1-1): GAGVSQSPSNKVTEKGKDVELRCDPISGHTALYWYRQSLGQGLEFLIYFQGNSAPDKSGLPSDRFSAERTGGSVSTLTIQRTQQEDSAVYLCATNRVTEAFFGQGTRLTVV.

This chain's CDR3 is CASSTQTGSYEQYF. CDR3 DNA: TGTGCCAGCAGCACACAAACCGGGTCCTACGAGCAGTACTTC. This sequence joins TRBV7-2 and TRBJ2-7; unclear D gene. CDR1 SGHTA and CDR2 FQGNSA come from the germline V gene. Trimming shortened V by 5 bases and J by 1 base, and 12 bases separated the two germline ends. The CDR3 contains 14 residues.

The V call is TRBV12-3 or TRBV12-4, the J call TRBJ2-2, with D tentatively TRBD1 (6 bases). Between the trimmed V and J ends, which lost 9 bases and 7 bases, there was a span of 18 bases. The CDR3 spans 14 residues. The CDR3 DNA reads TGTGCCAGACCCAAGGACAGTTTTGGCGGGGAGCTGTTTTTT. Residues: CARPKDSFGGELFF.

The chain couples TRBV10-3 to TRBJ2-6, with no clear D. Germline assignment: CDR1 ENHRY and CDR2 SYGVKD. Trimming took off 0 bases at V and 2 bases at J, with 2 bases between the two ends. This CDR3 has 14 residues. CDR3 DNA sequence: TGTGCCATCAGTGAGTCCACTGGGGCCAACGTCCTGACTTTC. Translation: CAISESTGANVLTF.

The chain employs TRBV5-1 and TRBJ2-5; 7 nucleotides agree with TRBD1. This CDR3 contains 14 residues. The germline gives CDR1 SGHRS, CDR2 YFSETQ. Germline trimming cut 2 bases from V and 7 bases from J; bases unmatched to any gene: 8. The CDR3 DNA reads as TGCGCCAGCAGCTTCTATCAGGGGGAAGGGACCCAGTACTTC. Residues: CASSFYQGEGTQYF.

The chain employs TRBV25-1 and TRBJ1-5, with 7 nucleotides matching TRBD1. The V gene's germline CDR1 is MGHDK and CDR2 SYGVNS. CDR3 length: 14 amino acids. V was pared by 3 bases and J by 5 bases, with 4 bases of the junction left unmatched. CDR3 bases: TGTGCCAGCAGTGATACAGGGGACTATCAGCCCCAGCATTTT. It is translated as CASSDTGDYQPQHF.

This chain joins TRBV7-2 and TRBJ1-5, with a possible D match to TRBD1 (6 bases). V lost 5 bases to trimming and J lost 6 bases, with 20 bases between them. Germline V gene lookup returns CDR1 SGHTA and CDR2 FQGNSA. The CDR3 has 16 residues. CDR3 sequence: CASSALRYREGQPQHF. The CDR3 DNA is TGTGCCAGCAGCGCACTCCGGTACAGGGAAGGTCAGCCCCAGCATTTT.

V is TRBV7-9 and J is TRBJ2-5; 7 nucleotides match TRBD2. Germline trimming cut 2 bases from V and 5 bases from J; bases unmatched to any gene: 8. CDR1 and CDR2 from the germline V gene are SEHNR and FQNEAQ (reference sequence). The CDR3 is 15 amino acids. The CDR3 sequence: CASSLNLAGGETQYF. The CDR3 nucleotides read TGTGCCAGCAGCTTAAACTTAGCGGGTGGCGAGACCCAGTACTTC. Together with reference TRBV7-9 and TRBJ2-5, the CDR3 gives the full variable domain: DTGVSQNPRHKITKRGQNVTFRCDPISEHNRLYWYRQTLGQGPEFLTYFQNEAQLEKSRLLSDRFSAERPKGSFSTLEIQRTEQGDSAMYLCASSLNLAGGETQYFGPGTRLLVL.

This rearrangement joins TRBV5-4 to TRBJ2-7; 12 bases fit TRBD2. The V and J ends lost 4 bases and 3 bases, in that order; junction bases with no gene match: 2. The germline V gene has CDR1 SGHNT and CDR2 YYREEE (reference sequence). This CDR3 is 14 amino acids long. The CDR3 DNA reads TGTGCCAGCAGCACTAGCGGGAGGAGCTACGAGCAGTACTTC. It translates to CASSTSGRSYEQYF.

The CDR3 coding sequence is TGTGCCAGCAGCCCCCTTAGCGGGAGGTTCACTGGGGCCAACGTCCTGACTTTC. Its translation is CASSPLSGRFTGANVLTF. The gene calls are TRBV14 and TRBJ2-6, with 10 nucleotides matching TRBD2. The ends lost 4 bases at V and 2 bases at J; junction bases unmatched: 8. The CDR3 is made up of 18 amino acids. The germline CDR1 and CDR2 sequences are SGHDN and FVKESK.

The J gene is TRBJ2-1, the V gene TRBV3-1; 10 bases align to TRBD2. Germline CDR1 is LGHDT and CDR2 is YNNKEL (reference sequence). Trimming took 1 base from V and 8 from J; bases not matched to a gene: 5. The CDR3 totals 15 residues. CDR3 region: CASSQASGRRDEQFF. The CDR3, as DNA: TGTGCCAGCAGCCAAGCTAGCGGGAGACGCGATGAGCAGTTCTTC.

This clonotype was observed a few times. The rearrangement joins TRBV7-9 to TRBJ2-1, with D possibly TRBD1 on 5 matching bases. V lost 1 base, J lost 8 bases, and 12 bases lay in between. CDR1 and CDR2 from the germline V gene are SEHNR and FQNEAQ (reference sequence). This CDR3 is built from 14 residues. The CDR3 region is CASSLDPGRDEQFF. CDR3 DNA sequence: TGTGCCAGCAGCTTAGATCCCGGCAGGGATGAGCAGTTCTTC.

The V call is TRBV14, the J call TRBJ2-1, with no clear D. V was shortened by 1 base and J by 7 bases, with 11 bases between the two germline ends. This CDR3 spans 14 amino acids. CDR1 SGHDN and CDR2 FVKESK come from the germline V gene. The CDR3 nucleotides read TGTGCCAGCAGCCAAGGTGTCTTAGTTAATGAGCAGTTCTTC. Translating gives CASSQGVLVNEQFF.

The chain recombines TRBV29-1 with TRBJ1-5, with 7 bases fitting TRBD1. After removal of 7 bases from V and 7 bases from J, the junction contained 10 bases not matched to a gene. The CDR3 totals 13 residues. CDR1 is SQVTM and CDR2 is ANQGSEA in the germline V gene. The CDR3 DNA sequence: TGCAGCGGCCGAAACAGGGGAGGGCAGCCCCAGCATTTT. Translated: CSGRNRGGQPQHF.

This clonotype has just one count. This chain connects TRBV12-3 or TRBV12-4 to TRBJ2-7; tentative D call: TRBD2 (6 bases). V was clipped by 5 bases and J by 5 bases, with 22 bases between them. The CDR3 extends over 16 amino acids. The CDR3 DNA follows: TGTGCCAGCAGTCGAACTGGTGGGCGGGGAGGTGACGAGCAGTACTTC. Its protein product is CASSRTGGRGGDEQYF.

The rearrangement joins TRBV3-1 to TRBJ1-2; D is perhaps TRBD1 (5 bases). Germline V CDR1 and CDR2: LGHDT, YNNKEL (reference sequence). V lost 2 bases and J 3 bases, leaving 10 bases between the germline ends. The CDR3 covers 14 residues. DNA for the CDR3: TGTGCCAGCAGCCAACCCGACAGCTACTATGGCTACACCTTC. Encoded protein: CASSQPDSYYGYTF.

The chain uses TRBV11-2 and TRBJ2-5, with D tentatively TRBD1 (5 bases). The V end was cut by 4 bases, the J end by 10 bases, with 16 bases between. Germline CDR1 is SGHAT and CDR2 is FQNNGV. The CDR3 has 13 amino acids. In nucleotides, the CDR3 is TGTGCCAGCAGCTCCCCAAGGACCAGGGACCAGTACTTC. It encodes CASSSPRTRDQYF.

This clonotype occurred a few times. This rearrangement joins TRBV5-1 to TRBJ2-7; 8 bases agree with TRBD2. Germline lookup yields CDR1 SGHRS and CDR2 YFSETQ. This CDR3 has 16 residues. Trimming cost V 0 bases and J 0 bases; bases outside gene matches: 5. The CDR3 nucleotides read TGCGCCAGCAGCTTGGGGGGCGGGAGGCCCTCCTACGAGCAGTACTTC. It codes for CASSLGGGRPSYEQYF.

This clonotype occurred once. CDR3 protein: CASRPTGSGEEKLFF. Written as DNA, the CDR3 is TGTGCCAGCAGGCCGACAGGGAGTGGGGAAGAAAAACTGTTTTTT. The gene calls are TRBV12-3 or TRBV12-4 and TRBJ1-4; 7 bases are a match to TRBD1. V gave up 6 bases and J gave up 8 bases; unmatched junction bases: 12. This CDR3 comprises 15 residues.

This clonotype was recorded a few times. The chain recombines TRBV10-1 with TRBJ2-1; 11 bases align to TRBD2. Trimming cost V 5 bases and J 4 bases; bases outside gene matches: 4. The CDR3 totals 15 residues. Germline CDR1 reads WNHNN; CDR2 reads SYGVQD (reference sequence). The CDR3 DNA reads as TGCGCCAGCAGTACCGGGACTAGCGGATACAATGAGCAGTTCTTC. This translates into CASSTGTSGYNEQFF.

This clonotype was detected many times. The chain couples TRBV4-2 to TRBJ1-1, with D perhaps TRBD1 (5 bases). The germline CDR1 and CDR2 sequences are LGHNA and YNFKEQ. The CDR3 is 15 residues long. Trimming took 1 base from V and 4 from J, leaving 13 bases between them. CDR3 coding DNA: TGTGCCAGCAGCCAAGTAAGGGGTATCGGCACTGAAGCTTTCTTT. It yields the protein CASSQVRGIGTEAFF.

This clonotype has only a few counts. The V call is TRBV5-1, the J call TRBJ2-2; the D is unclear. Germline assignment: CDR1 SGHRS and CDR2 YFSETQ. The CDR3 runs to 15 residues. Trimming took off 0 bases at V and 2 bases at J, with 8 bases between the two ends. This CDR3 is CASSLDQLNTGELFF. DNA for the CDR3: TGCGCCAGCAGCTTGGATCAGCTAAACACCGGGGAGCTGTTTTTT. Combining the CDR3 with reference TRBV5-1 and TRBJ2-2 gives the whole variable domain KAGVTQTPRYLIKTRGQQVTLSCSPISGHRSVSWYQQTPGQGLQFLFEYFSETQRNKGNFPGRFSGRQFSNSRSEMNVSTLELGDSALYLCASSLDQLNTGELFFGEGSRLTVL.

Only a few counts were recorded for this clonotype. CDR3 in DNA: TGCGCCAGCAGCTGGAGAAGACAGGGGGGCTCCTACAATGAGCAGTTCTTC. Translated: CASSWRRQGGSYNEQFF. This chain uses TRBV5-1 with TRBJ2-1; TRBD1 matches 9 bases. Trimming removed 3 bases from V and 0 bases from J; junction bases left unmatched: 7. CDR1 SGHRS and CDR2 YFSETQ come from the germline V gene. This CDR3 has 17 residues.

The rearrangement uses TRBV18 and TRBJ2-3; the D gene is possibly TRBD2 (6 bases). Per germline, CDR1 KGHSH and CDR2 LQKENI. The V gene lost 3 bases and the J gene lost 5 bases, with 9 bases spanning the gap. The CDR3 contains 13 residues. CDR3 nucleotide sequence: TGTGCCAGCTCACCGGGAGGCGTAGATACGCAGTATTTT. Translated: CASSPGGVDTQYF.

This clonotype was recorded a few times. The chain has TRBV12-3 or TRBV12-4 and TRBJ2-7, with a possible D match to TRBD2 (6 bases). V shed 6 bases and J shed 3 bases, with 15 bases lying between them. The CDR3 is 14 amino acids. The DNA of the CDR3 is TGTGCCAGCAGCCGCACGGGGGAACACTACGAGCAGTACTTC. It specifies CASSRTGEHYEQYF.

The sample holds a few counts of this clonotype. The chain recombines TRBV12-3 or TRBV12-4 with TRBJ2-3, with 7 bases lining up with TRBD2. V gave up 5 bases and J gave up 0 bases; unmatched junction bases: 5. CDR3 length: 15 amino acids. The CDR3 sequence: CASSPLAASTDTQYF. DNA for the CDR3: TGTGCCAGCAGTCCCCTAGCGGCTAGCACAGATACGCAGTATTTT.

This chain connects TRBV20-1 to TRBJ2-3; D not resolved. Trimming stripped 3 bases from V and 1 base from J, with 8 bases between. Germline CDR1 DFQATT, CDR2 SNEGSKA (reference sequence). The CDR3 totals 13 residues. The CDR3 DNA reads as TGCAGTGCTAGCGTGGCGCGCACAGATACGCAGTATTTT. It is translated as CSASVARTDTQYF.